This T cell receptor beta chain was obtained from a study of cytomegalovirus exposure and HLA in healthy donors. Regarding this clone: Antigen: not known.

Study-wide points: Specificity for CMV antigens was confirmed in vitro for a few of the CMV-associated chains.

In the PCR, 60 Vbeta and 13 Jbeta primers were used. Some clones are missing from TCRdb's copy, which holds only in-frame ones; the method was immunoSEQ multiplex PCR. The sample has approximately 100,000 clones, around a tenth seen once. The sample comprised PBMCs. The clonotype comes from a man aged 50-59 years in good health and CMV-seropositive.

The CDR3: CASSVSSTSGPSDTQYF. CDR3 coding DNA: TGTGCCAGCAGCGTATCTTCGACTAGCGGCCCTTCAGATACGCAGTATTTT. The chain links TRBV9 to TRBJ2-3; TRBD2 matches at 9 bases. CDR1 is SGDLS and CDR2 is YYNGEE in the germline V gene. This CDR3 is built from 17 residues. V lost 1 base to trimming and J lost 4 bases; unmatched junction nucleotides: 10.